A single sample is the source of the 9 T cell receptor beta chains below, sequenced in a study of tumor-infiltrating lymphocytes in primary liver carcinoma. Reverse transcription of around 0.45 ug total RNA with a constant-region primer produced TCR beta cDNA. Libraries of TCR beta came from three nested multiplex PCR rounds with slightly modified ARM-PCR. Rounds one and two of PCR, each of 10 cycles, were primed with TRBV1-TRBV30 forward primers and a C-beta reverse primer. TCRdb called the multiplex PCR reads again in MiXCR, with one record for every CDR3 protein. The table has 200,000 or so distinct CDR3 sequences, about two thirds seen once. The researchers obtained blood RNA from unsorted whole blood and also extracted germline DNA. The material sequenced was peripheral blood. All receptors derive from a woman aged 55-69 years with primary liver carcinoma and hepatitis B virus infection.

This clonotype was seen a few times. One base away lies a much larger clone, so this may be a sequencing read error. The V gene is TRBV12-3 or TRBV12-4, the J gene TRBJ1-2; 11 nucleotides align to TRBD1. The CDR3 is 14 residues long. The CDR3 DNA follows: TGTGCCGGCAGTTTGGGACAGGGGGTCGGTGGCTACACCTTC. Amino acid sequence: CAGSLGQGVGGYTF.

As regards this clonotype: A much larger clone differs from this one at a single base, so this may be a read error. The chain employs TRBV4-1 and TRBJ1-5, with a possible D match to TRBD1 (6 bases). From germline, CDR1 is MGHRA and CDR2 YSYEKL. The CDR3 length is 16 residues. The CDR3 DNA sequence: TGCACCAGCAGCACTCTCGGGGGCGTCCACAATCAGCCCCAGCATTTT. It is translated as CTSSTLGGVHNQPQHF.

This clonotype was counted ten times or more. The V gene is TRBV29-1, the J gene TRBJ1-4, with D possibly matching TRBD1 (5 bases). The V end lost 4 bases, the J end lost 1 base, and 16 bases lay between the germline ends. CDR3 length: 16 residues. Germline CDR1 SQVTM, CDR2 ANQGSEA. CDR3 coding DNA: TGCAGCGTTGGGGGGGGTCGGGCAGAAACTAATGAAAAACTGTTTTTT. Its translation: CSVGGGRAETNEKLFF.

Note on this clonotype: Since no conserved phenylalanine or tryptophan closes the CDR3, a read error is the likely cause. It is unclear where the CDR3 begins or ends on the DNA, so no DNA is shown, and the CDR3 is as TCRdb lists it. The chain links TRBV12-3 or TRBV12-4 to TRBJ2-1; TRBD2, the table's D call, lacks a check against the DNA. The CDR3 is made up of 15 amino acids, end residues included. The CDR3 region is CAGSPRTSGRAWEFL.

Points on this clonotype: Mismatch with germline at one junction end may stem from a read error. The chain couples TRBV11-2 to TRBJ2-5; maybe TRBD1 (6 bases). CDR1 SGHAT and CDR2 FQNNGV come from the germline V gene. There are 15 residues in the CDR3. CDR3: CASSIRQGNKETHYF. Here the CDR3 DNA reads TGTGCCAGTAGCATACGCCAGGGGAATAAAGAGACCCACTACTTC.

The CDR3 spells CASSQDLFTDTQYF. DNA of the CDR3: TGTGCCAGCAGCCAAGACCTTTTCACAGATACGCAGTATTTT. This sequence joins TRBV14 and TRBJ2-3; D not resolved. This CDR3 contains 14 residues. Germline lookup yields CDR1 SGHDN and CDR2 FVKESK. V lost 0 bases and J 2 bases, leaving 6 bases between the germline ends.

The CDR3 sequence is CASSYGDSGDCGYTF. Written as DNA, the CDR3 is TGTGCCAGCAGTTACGGGGACTCGGGGGACTGTGGCTACACCTTC. The J gene is TRBJ1-2, the V gene TRBV6-5, with D possibly matching TRBD1 (5 bases). The CDR3 spans 15 residues. Germline V gene lookup returns CDR1 MNHEY and CDR2 SVGAGI. V was cut by 2 bases and J by 7 bases, with 17 bases left in between.

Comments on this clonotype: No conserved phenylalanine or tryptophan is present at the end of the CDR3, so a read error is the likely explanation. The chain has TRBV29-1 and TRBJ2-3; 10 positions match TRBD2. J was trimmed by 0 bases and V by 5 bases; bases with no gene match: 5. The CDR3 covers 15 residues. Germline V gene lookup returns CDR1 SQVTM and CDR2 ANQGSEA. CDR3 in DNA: TGCAGCGTTCAACCGACTAGCGGGAGCACAGATACGCAGTATATT. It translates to CSVQPTSGSTDTQYI.

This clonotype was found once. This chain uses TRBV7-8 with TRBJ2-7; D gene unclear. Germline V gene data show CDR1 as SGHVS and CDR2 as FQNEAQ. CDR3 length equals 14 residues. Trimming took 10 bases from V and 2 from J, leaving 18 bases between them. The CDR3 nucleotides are TGTGCCAACAGTCCTGGGGTTATAGCCTACGAGCAGTACTTC. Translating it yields CANSPGVIAYEQYF.